The 24 T cell receptor beta chains reported below all come from one sample, sequenced in a study of shared clonotypes between healthy human individuals. Repertoires were generated with immunoSEQ multiplex PCR, while TCRdb's copy carries only in-frame clones and drops some. The sample includes roughly 590,000 clones, 95% to 96% of them seen just once. CD45RO-negative cells were positively selected for CCR7, leaving out terminally differentiated effector memory CD45RA+ cells. The material sequenced was naive CD8+ T cells sorted from blood. All receptors derive from a woman in her twenties or thirties in good health.

To note about this clone: This CDR3 is also generated by other DNA sequences in the sample. The chain links TRBV5-6 to TRBJ2-7; 10 bases agree with TRBD1. Germline CDR1 SGHDT, CDR2 YYEEEE. The CDR3 totals 14 residues. The ends lost 4 bases at V and 3 bases at J; junction bases unmatched: 4. The CDR3 nucleotides are TGTGCCAGCAGCCCTGGGACAGGGGTCTACGAGCAGTACTTC. It yields the protein CASSPGTGVYEQYF.

The chain uses TRBV5-4 and TRBJ2-3, with 7 bases matching TRBD2. Germline values: CDR1 SGHNT, CDR2 YYREEE (reference sequence). V shed 3 bases, J shed 4 bases, and the junction held 5 bases outside the gene matches. The CDR3 has 14 amino acids. The CDR3 is CASSWGGIADTQYF. The CDR3 coding sequence is TGTGCCAGCAGCTGGGGGGGAATCGCAGATACGCAGTATTTT. The variable domain in full, with the rest retrieved from reference TRBV5-4 and TRBJ2-3, is ETGVTQSPTHLIKTRGQQVTLRCSSQSGHNTVSWYQQALGQGPQFIFQYYREEENGRGNFPPRFSGLQFPNYSSELNVNALELDDSALYLCASSWGGIADTQYFGPGTRLTVL.

The genes are TRBV28 and TRBJ2-7; no definite D call. The V gene's germline CDR1 is MDHEN and CDR2 SYDVKM. Trimming shortened V by 7 bases and J by 4 bases, and 20 bases separated the two germline ends. The CDR3 is 15 amino acids. This chain's CDR3 is CASTETTLITYEQYF. In nucleotides, the CDR3 is TGTGCCAGCACCGAGACAACCCTGATAACTTACGAGCAGTACTTC.

The J gene is TRBJ2-7, the V gene TRBV5-6; 9 bases are a match to TRBD2. The CDR3 runs 14 residues. Germline CDR1 is SGHDT and CDR2 is YYEEEE. V shed 4 bases and J 6 bases; nucleotides not matched to a gene: 8. CDR3 DNA sequence: TGTGCCAGCAGCCTTAGCGGGAGTCGTAGCGAGCAGTACTTC. Its protein product is CASSLSGSRSEQYF.

This chain joins TRBV27 and TRBJ2-7; 9 bases fit TRBD1. Germline V CDR1 and CDR2: MNHEY, SMNVEV (reference sequence). V lost 3 bases, J lost 4 bases, and 10 bases stayed unmatched. CDR3 length: 16 amino acids. The CDR3 reads CASSFQAGDREYEQYF. The CDR3 DNA sequence: TGTGCCAGCAGTTTTCAAGCCGGGGACAGGGAGTACGAGCAGTACTTC.

The rearrangement links TRBV29-1 to TRBJ1-1, with a possible D match to TRBD1 (5 bases). This CDR3 is built from 11 residues. V lost 7 bases and J lost 3, with 9 bases in between. Germline values: CDR1 SQVTM, CDR2 ANQGSEA. CDR3 in amino acids: CSGDGYTEAFF. The CDR3 DNA follows: TGCAGCGGGGACGGCTACACTGAAGCTTTCTTT.

The J gene is TRBJ1-2, the V gene TRBV7-9, with TRBD1 matching 7 bases. The CDR3 is made up of 14 amino acids. Germline V lookup: CDR1 SEHNR, CDR2 FQNEAQ (reference sequence). V lost 1 base and J lost 5; bases outside the gene matches: 4. CDR3 protein: CASSLGGQSYGYTF. CDR3 sequence (DNA): TGTGCCAGCAGCTTAGGGGGACAGTCATATGGCTACACCTTC.

The chain carries TRBV27 and TRBJ2-1, with 10 positions matching TRBD1. The CDR3 runs to 15 residues. The junction had 7 bases not matched to a gene; V was cut back by 7 bases and J by 4 bases. Germline assignment: CDR1 MNHEY and CDR2 SMNVEV (reference sequence). The CDR3 nucleotides are TGTGCCAGCATCATGAGGGACAGGGGTTACAATGAGCAGTTCTTC. Translation gives CASIMRDRGYNEQFF.

Worth noting for this clone: Other DNA sequences in the same sample also yield this CDR3. V and J are TRBV27 and TRBJ1-1; TRBD1 aligns across 7 bases. Losses at the gene ends were 6 bases for V and 5 bases for J; bases not matched to a gene: 3. CDR1 and CDR2 (germline): MNHEY, SMNVEV (reference sequence). The CDR3 loop spans 12 amino acids. The CDR3 protein is CASSTGATEAFF. CDR3 DNA sequence: TGTGCCAGCAGCACAGGGGCTACTGAAGCTTTCTTT.

This clone was recorded once. The V call is TRBV4-2, the J call TRBJ2-2; 10 bases line up with TRBD1. There are 17 residues in the CDR3. Looked up from germline, CDR1 is LGHNA and CDR2 is YNFKEQ. V lost 1 base, J lost 6 bases, and 8 bases stayed unmatched. The CDR3 spells CASSQARTGGWAGELFF. DNA of the CDR3: TGTGCCAGCAGCCAAGCTCGGACAGGGGGTTGGGCCGGGGAGCTGTTTTTT.

This rearrangement joins TRBV11-1 to TRBJ2-1; possibly TRBD1 for D (5 bases). V dropped 3 bases and J dropped 4 bases, with 16 bases sitting between them. Germline-derived CDR1 and CDR2 are SGHAT and FQDESV (reference sequence). The CDR3 contains 16 residues. The CDR3 DNA follows: TGTGCCAGCAGCTTCCAGGGAATCCCCTCTTACAATGAGCAGTTCTTC. This codes for CASSFQGIPSYNEQFF.

The V call is TRBV19, the J call TRBJ2-1, with D maybe TRBD2 (6 bases). The CDR3 has 14 amino acids. CDR1 and CDR2 (germline): LNHDA, SQIVND (reference sequence). Trimming pared 6 bases from V and 5 bases from J, leaving 14 bases between. CDR3 sequence reads: CASSAGFPNNEQFF. As DNA, the CDR3 is TGTGCCAGTAGCGCGGGATTCCCAAACAATGAGCAGTTCTTC.

The chain carries TRBV28 and TRBJ1-4, with D possibly TRBD1 on 5 matching bases. CDR1 and CDR2 from the germline V gene are MDHEN and SYDVKM. V was clipped by 1 base and J by 8 bases, with 14 bases between them. The CDR3 runs 15 residues. This CDR3 is CASSLYRGAGEKLFF. The CDR3 DNA reads as TGTGCCAGCAGTTTATACCGGGGCGCTGGGGAAAAACTGTTTTTT.

This clone was detected only once. This same CDR3 is encoded by further DNA sequences in the sample. The chain has TRBV7-3 and TRBJ2-7; maybe TRBD1 (5 bases). Between the trimmed V and J ends, which lost 5 bases and 2 bases, there was a span of 10 bases. The CDR3 is 13 amino acids. CDR1 and CDR2 (germline): SGHTA, FQGTGA. The CDR3 nucleotides read TGTGCCAGCAGCCTGGACACGACCTACGAGCAGTACTTC. Translating gives CASSLDTTYEQYF.

This chain links TRBV7-6 with TRBJ2-1; 9 bases agree with TRBD1. Germline V gene sequence: CDR1 SGHVS, CDR2 FNYEAQ. The trim removed 4 bases at V and 1 base at J, leaving 8 bases unmatched. The CDR3 runs 17 residues. The CDR3 nucleotides are TGTGCCAGCAGCTCACACCCGGGACAGGGTTCCTACAATGAGCAGTTCTTC. Protein sequence: CASSSHPGQGSYNEQFF.

The V and J genes are TRBV13 and TRBJ2-1; D perhaps matches TRBD2 (5 bases). V lost 5 bases, J lost 0 bases, and 14 bases lay in between. CDR3 length equals 16 residues. Germline assignment: CDR1 PRHDT and CDR2 FYEKMQ (reference sequence). CDR3 in amino acids: CASSPLAPSSYNEQFF. The CDR3 DNA reads TGTGCCAGCAGCCCTCTAGCACCGAGCTCCTACAATGAGCAGTTCTTC.

The chain employs TRBV13 and TRBJ1-2, with D unclear. The CDR3 is 15 residues long. Trimming cost V 1 base and J 1 base, with 10 bases left between them. Germline V CDR1 and CDR2: PRHDT, FYEKMQ (reference sequence). CDR3 sequence: CASSLVGRINYGYTF. CDR3 DNA sequence: TGTGCCAGCAGCTTAGTAGGACGGATTAACTATGGCTACACCTTC.

This clone was picked up one time. The genes are TRBV28 and TRBJ1-2; D gene uncertain. CDR1 and CDR2 from the germline V gene are MDHEN and SYDVKM. The CDR3 runs to 12 residues. Trimming stripped 7 bases from V and 2 bases from J, with 8 bases between. Written as DNA, the CDR3 is TGTGCCAGCATTTCTGGGAACTATGGCTACACCTTC. It yields the protein CASISGNYGYTF.

The chain combines TRBV28 with TRBJ2-7; 8 bases map to TRBD2. The CDR3 has 14 amino acids. In germline, CDR1 is MDHEN, CDR2 SYDVKM. After removal of 3 bases from V and 1 base from J, the junction contained 2 bases not matched to a gene. In nucleotides, the CDR3 is TGTGCCAGCAGTTTCGGGAGGGCGTCCTACGAGCAGTACTTC. Translated: CASSFGRASYEQYF.

The chain employs TRBV5-4 and TRBJ2-1; the D is unclear. The length of the CDR3 is 14 residues. Between the trimmed V and J ends, which lost 3 bases and 5 bases, there was a span of 12 bases. Germline assignment: CDR1 SGHNT and CDR2 YYREEE (reference sequence). CDR3 DNA sequence: TGTGCCAGCAGCTCCACTCCTAAGGACAATGAGCAGTTCTTC. Its protein is CASSSTPKDNEQFF.

This rearrangement joins TRBV18 to TRBJ2-7; 9 nucleotides agree with TRBD1. Germline CDR1 and CDR2: KGHSH and LQKENI. This CDR3 is built from 14 residues. V lost 3 bases, J lost 4 bases, and 4 bases stayed unmatched. Here the CDR3 reads CASSPRDRVYEQYF. The DNA for the CDR3 is TGTGCCAGCTCACCCCGGGACAGGGTGTACGAGCAGTACTTC.

This chain joins TRBV7-9 and TRBJ2-7, with 10 nucleotides matching TRBD2. Per germline, CDR1 SEHNR and CDR2 FQNEAQ (reference sequence). This CDR3 has 15 amino acids. V shed 5 bases and J 2 bases; nucleotides not matched to a gene: 6. CDR3 DNA: TGTGCCAGCAGCCGGACTAGCGGCGGAGCCTACGAGCAGTACTTC. This codes for CASSRTSGGAYEQYF.

The genes are TRBV11-2 and TRBJ2-1; D is possibly TRBD1 (6 bases). Deletions cut 4 bases from V and 3 bases from J, with 13 bases between. From germline, CDR1 is SGHAT and CDR2 FQNNGV. The CDR3 totals 15 residues. This chain's CDR3 is CASSSQGGVYNEQFF. In nucleotides, the CDR3 is TGTGCCAGCAGCTCCCAAGGGGGAGTCTACAATGAGCAGTTCTTC.

A single count supports this clone. The chain links TRBV4-1 to TRBJ2-5; 8 nucleotides match TRBD2. The end of the DNA fits TRBJ2-7 better, so the J call may be wrong. CDR1 and CDR2 from the germline V gene are MGHRA and YSYEKL. The CDR3 has 15 residues. The chain's CDR3 is CASSARAGETYEQYF. DNA of the CDR3: TGCGCCAGCAGCGCTCGAGCGGGAGAAACCTACGAGCAGTACTTC.